The clone carrying this T cell receptor beta chain has more than one count but fewer than ten. Its antigen is not known. This sample is drawn from a study of T cells after yellow fever vaccination. Study-level findings and limits: Researchers report a weaker secondary response that nonetheless peaked faster, day 5 versus 15.

A single record per CDR3 protein comes from TCRdb applying MiXCR to the 5' RACE reads. The sample records a few hundred thousand distinct CDR3 sequences, approximately 4% being singletons. The V gene lost 0 bases and the J gene lost 4 bases, with 15 bases spanning the gap. The germline V gene has CDR1 LNHNV and CDR2 YYDKDF (reference sequence). This CDR3 region has 16 residues. J is TRBJ1-1 and V is TRBV15; weak D call: TRBD1 (5 bases). The origin of this receptor is a young man who received the YFV17D yellow fever vaccine. Sequences were derived from PBMCs, sampled 5 days after the yellow fever booster vaccination. CDR3 DNA: TGTGCCACCAGCAGAGAGGCAGGGCTGACGACCACTGAAGCTTTCTTT. Protein product: CATSREAGLTTTEAFF. The whole variable domain, remainder taken from reference TRBV15 and TRBJ1-1, is DAMVIQNPRYQVTQFGKPVTLSCSQTLNHNVMYWYQQKSSQAPKLLFHYYDKDFNNEADTPDNFQSRRPNTSFCFLDIRSPGLGDTAMYLCATSREAGLTTTEAFFGQGTRLTVV.